Listed below are T cell receptor beta chains from one sample, sequenced in a study of T cell responses to AZD1222 COVID-19 vaccine. Assay: immunoSEQ multiplex PCR; the TCRdb copy retains only in-frame clones and omits some. The profile shows 87,000 or so clones, around 87% of them singletons. Source: peripheral blood, taken on day 0 of AZD1222 vaccination. These receptors were obtained from an adult in good health. Each CDR3 is given with its conserved first and last residue. The D gene is left open where the match is weak. Size is omitted from some rows. Given values are once, few, many or a class for expanded clones.

J gene | V gene | D gene | clone size | CDR3 protein | CDR3 DNA
TRBJ2-7 | TRBV12-3/TRBV12-4 | - | few | CASSPGEPYEQYF | TGTGCCAGCAGCCCCGGGGAGCCCTACGAGCAGTACTTC
TRBJ2-1 | TRBV7-2 | - | - | CASSSLSSYNEQFF | TGTGCCAGCAGCTCACTGAGCTCCTACAATGAGCAGTTCTTC
TRBJ1-1 | TRBV5-1 | - | - | CASTAGTLNTEAFF | TGCGCCAGCACCGCCGGGACACTGAACACTGAAGCTTTCTTT
TRBJ2-2 | TRBV13 | TRBD2 | - | CASSHPLAGGVAGELFF | TGTGCCAGCAGCCATCCCCTAGCGGGGGGGGTCGCCGGGGAGCTGTTTTTT
TRBJ2-5 | TRBV4-3 | - | - | CASSQDFATGQETQYF | TGCGCCAGCAGCCAAGATTTCGCAACGGGCCAAGAGACCCAGTACTTC
TRBJ2-7 | TRBV2 | - | - | CASIVAGPYEQYF | TGTGCCAGCATTGTGGCGGGGCCGTACGAGCAGTACTTC
TRBJ2-2 | TRBV30 | - | - | CAWNLLQNTGELFF | TGTGCCTGGAACCTACTACAGAACACCGGGGAGCTGTTTTTT
TRBJ2-7 | TRBV12-3/TRBV12-4 | TRBD2 | - | CASRYSGGDEQYF | TGTGCCAGCAGATATAGCGGGGGGGACGAGCAGTACTTC
TRBJ2-1 | TRBV18 | TRBD1 | - | CASTKDRVLPGPPDEQFF | TGTGCCAGTACGAAAGACAGGGTTTTGCCGGGACCCCCCGATGAGCAGTTCTTC
TRBJ1-6 | TRBV18 | - | - | CASSPAGDNSPLHF | TGTGCCAGCTCACCAGCAGGTGATAATTCACCCCTCCACTTT
TRBJ1-6 | TRBV7-2 | - | once | CASSLGQTNNSPLHF | TGTGCCAGCAGCTTAGGTCAGACCAATAATTCACCCCTCCACTTT
TRBJ1-5 | TRBV4-3 | - | - | CASSQDWPDGSNQPQHF | TGCGCCAGCAGCCAAGATTGGCCAGATGGAAGCAATCAGCCCCAGCATTTT
TRBJ1-1 | TRBV19 | - | - | CASSIVEAGDTEAFF | TGTGCCAGTAGTATAGTCGAGGCAGGGGACACTGAAGCTTTCTTT
TRBJ2-7 | TRBV3-1/TRBV3-2 | - | - | CASSPIRQGIYEQYF | TGTGCCAGCAGCCCTATCCGGCAGGGCATCTACGAGCAGTACTTC
TRBJ1-2 | TRBV5-1 | - | - | CASSATPDGYTF | TGCGCCAGCAGCGCTACTCCGGATGGCTACACCTTC
TRBJ1-2 | TRBV3-1/TRBV3-2 | - | - | CASSQEGRVGYGYTF | TGTGCCAGCAGCCAAGAGGGCAGGGTTGGCTATGGCTACACCTTC
TRBJ1-2 | TRBV6-2/TRBV6-3 | - | - | CASSYAGADTF | TGTGCCAGCAGTTACGCGGGGGCTGACACCTTC
TRBJ1-6 | TRBV2 | - | few | CARGPGSSYNSPLHF | TGTGCCAGGGGGCCAGGCAGCTCCTATAATTCACCCCTCCACTTT
TRBJ2-1 | TRBV5-1 | TRBD2 | - | CASSPGGAPYNEQFF | TGCGCCAGCAGCCCCGGGGGGGCCCCCTACAATGAGCAGTTCTTC
TRBJ2-1 | TRBV7-9 | - | - | CASSRGNEQFF | TGTGCCAGCAGCCGTGGTAATGAGCAGTTCTTC
TRBJ1-1 | TRBV2 | - | - | CASDVRNTEAFF | TGTGCCAGCGACGTACGTAACACTGAAGCTTTCTTT
TRBJ2-3 | TRBV11-3 | - | - | CASSLSTDTQYF | TGTGCCAGCAGCCTAAGCACAGATACGCAGTATTTT
TRBJ1-5 | TRBV9 | - | - | CASSVGTVAGPQHF | TGTGCCAGCAGCGTAGGGACGGTGGCCGGGCCCCAGCATTTT
TRBJ2-7 | TRBV7-2 | - | - | CASSSGGTGSHEQYF | TGTGCCAGCAGCTCGGGGGGGACAGGGTCCCACGAGCAGTACTTC
TRBJ1-5 | TRBV6-5 | - | - | CASKMGGNQPQHF | TGTGCCAGCAAGATGGGTGGCAATCAGCCCCAGCATTTT
TRBJ2-2 | TRBV6-2/TRBV6-3 | - | - | CASSYYRLTGELFF | TGTGCCAGCAGTTACTACAGGCTCACCGGGGAGCTGTTTTTT
TRBJ1-1 | TRBV6-5 | - | - | CASSYYSTEAFF | TGTGCCAGCAGTTACTACAGCACTGAAGCTTTCTTT
TRBJ1-2 | TRBV6-5 | - | once | CASLGGNEYGYTF | TGTGCCAGCTTGGGGGGCAATGAGTATGGCTACACCTTC
TRBJ1-1 | TRBV14 | - | - | CASSRRHTEAFF | TGTGCCAGCAGCCGCCGTCACACTGAAGCTTTCTTT
TRBJ1-6 | TRBV18 | - | - | CASSPHPPGQPLHF | TGTGCCAGCTCACCACATCCGCCCGGGCAGCCCCTCCACTTT
TRBJ1-4 | TRBV28 | - | - | CAAGVNEKLFF | TGTGCCGCGGGGGTTAATGAAAAACTGTTTTTT
TRBJ1-5 | TRBV2 | TRBD1 | once | CASSGQGLNQPQHF | TGTGCCAGCAGTGGACAGGGGCTAAATCAGCCCCAGCATTTT
TRBJ1-5 | TRBV27 | - | - | CASSLSRGNQPQHF | TGTGCCAGCAGTTTATCACGGGGAAATCAGCCCCAGCATTTT
TRBJ2-7 | TRBV21-1 | - | - | CASRAADRGGLGQYF | TGTGCCAGCAGGGCCGCGGACAGGGGAGGTTTGGGGCAGTACTTC
TRBJ2-5 | TRBV15 | TRBD2 | - | CATSRPSGGALQETQYF | TGTGCCACCAGCAGACCCAGCGGGGGGGCCCTCCAAGAGACCCAGTACTTC
TRBJ1-4 | TRBV5-8 | TRBD1 | - | CASSLGQGPYEKLFF | TGTGCCAGCAGCTTGGGACAGGGCCCATATGAAAAACTGTTTTTT
TRBJ1-2 | TRBV5-1 | TRBD1 | few | CASSFTGQDHGYTF | TGCGCCAGCAGCTTCACCGGACAGGACCATGGCTACACCTTC
TRBJ1-1 | TRBV19 | - | few | CASSIGFEAFF | TGTGCCAGTAGTATCGGGTTTGAAGCTTTCTTT
TRBJ2-7 | TRBV6-4 | TRBD2 | - | CASSRTSGGEDEQYF | TGTGCCAGCAGCCGGACTAGCGGGGGGGAAGACGAGCAGTACTTC
TRBJ1-1 | TRBV19 | TRBD1 | - | CASSITGANTEAFF | TGTGCCAGTAGTATTACAGGGGCGAACACTGAAGCTTTCTTT
TRBJ2-7 | TRBV5-5 | - | - | CASSPQTTPDEQYF | TGTGCCAGCAGCCCCCAGACTACCCCGGACGAGCAGTACTTC
TRBJ1-4 | TRBV5-1 | TRBD1 | - | CASSPLGQGGEKLFF | TGCGCCAGCAGCCCACTCGGACAGGGCGGTGAAAAACTGTTTTTT